The sequence of this TCR beta chain was determined in a study of T cell responses to AZD1222 COVID-19 vaccine. Study results and caveats: Donors skewed white British and female; clonal diversity was possibly underestimated.

CDR1 is WSHSY, CDR2 SAAADI, per germline. This CDR3 comprises 14 residues. Deletions cut 8 bases from V and 3 bases from J, with 17 bases between. The assay was immunoSEQ multiplex PCR, and TCRdb's table has in-frame clones only and misses some. Here the sample spans under 140,000 clones, 94% being singletons. In the case of this clone: Its specificity is not known.

The chain is built from TRBV10-2 and TRBJ2-7; D remains unclear. The sequencing here drew on peripheral blood, taken 28 days after the second AZD1222 dose. This clonotype originated in an adult who received the AZD1222 COVID-19 vaccine. CDR3 residues: CASGYDVGNYEQYF. In DNA form, the CDR3 reads TGCGCCAGCGGGTACGATGTCGGAAACTACGAGCAGTACTTC.